This T cell receptor (beta chain) emerged from a study of beta chain features in type 1 diabetes. Germline CDR1 reads SEHNR; CDR2 reads FQNEAQ (reference sequence). The CDR3 has 13 residues. V was trimmed by 5 bases and J by 1 base, leaving 8 bases between them. The sequenced template was cDNA made from the entire isolated RNA. This table comes from immunoSEQ multiplex PCR, and its TCRdb copy is limited to in-frame clones, with some not included. The table includes 450,000 to 550,000 clones, approximately 30% detected once. The sequenced material came from naive CD4+ T cells from blood. The TCR sequence derives from a man aged 18-30 years in good health. V is TRBV7-9 and J is TRBJ1-1; D uncertain. For the CDR3, the DNA is TGTGCCAGCAGCGAAGCAGGGAACACTGAAGCTTTCTTT. It is translated as CASSEAGNTEAFF.